This T cell receptor beta chain was captured by sequencing in a study of T cell responses to AZD1222 COVID-19 vaccine. Study at large: Second-dose timings of about 4 or about 12 weeks were pooled.

Study results and limitations: It should be noted that donors were predominantly white British and more often female, and clonal diversity was possibly underestimated.

Only in-frame clones appear in the TCRdb table, and some are missing; sequencing was by immunoSEQ multiplex PCR. The table lists some 130,000 clones, around four fifths of them singletons. Regarding this clone: Antigen specificity is unknown.

Germline assignment: CDR1 LNHDA and CDR2 SQIVND (reference sequence). This CDR3 is 13 amino acids long. The J segment lost 6 bases and the V segment lost 10 bases, leaving 7 bases of the junction unmatched. The chain combines TRBV19 with TRBJ2-1, with 9 bases fitting TRBD1. The source of this sequence is an adult in good health. The starting material was peripheral blood, obtained on day 0 of AZD1222 vaccination. CDR3 bases: TGTGCCACCTCCGGGACAGGGAGCAATGAGCAGTTCTTC. It codes for CATSGTGSNEQFF.